The 3 T cell receptor beta chains below were found in one sample sequenced in a study of somatic mutations in cytotoxic T cells in rheumatoid arthritis (dated by TCRdb to 2016 to 2017). Library prep was done by the immunoSEQ multiplex PCR assay. TCRdb holds this immuneACCESS table with in-frame rearrangements only. Some clones are missing; in checked studies, unresolved V genes explain under half, and the rest has no known cause. The sample records about 12,000 clones, 70% to 80% of which are singletons. The top ten clonotypes cover approximately 9.4% of the sample. The specimen sequenced was CD8+ T cells sorted from blood. All receptors come from a man in his sixties or seventies in good health.

This chain joins TRBV6-5 and TRBJ2-3; the D gene is possibly TRBD2 (5 bases). This CDR3 has 15 amino acids. CDR1 MNHEY and CDR2 SVGAGI come from the germline V gene. Between the trimmed V and J ends, which lost 2 bases and 0 bases, there was a span of 9 bases. The DNA for the CDR3 is TGTGCCAGCAGTTACGTGGCGGGTAGCACAGATACGCAGTATTTT. Translation: CASSYVAGSTDTQYF.

The chain combines TRBV7-9 with TRBJ2-7; unclear D gene. V was clipped by 5 bases and J by 3 bases, with 14 bases between them. The CDR3 sequence is 14 residues long. Germline assignment: CDR1 SEHNR and CDR2 FQNEAQ (reference sequence). The CDR3 reads CASSPLEKGYEQYF. The CDR3 DNA reads as TGTGCCAGCAGCCCACTCGAGAAGGGCTACGAGCAGTACTTC. Complete variable domain (other parts from reference TRBV7-9 and TRBJ2-7): DTGVSQNPRHKITKRGQNVTFRCDPISEHNRLYWYRQTLGQGPEFLTYFQNEAQLEKSRLLSDRFSAERPKGSFSTLEIQRTEQGDSAMYLCASSPLEKGYEQYFGPGTRLTVT.

V usage is TRBV6-1 and J usage is TRBJ1-6; 9 nucleotides agree with TRBD1. CDR1 is MNHNS and CDR2 is SASEGT in the germline V gene. With V trimmed by 4 bases and J by 10 bases, 11 bases remained unmatched. The CDR3 is 16 residues long. As DNA, the CDR3 is TGTGCCAGCAGTGGGGGGAGGGGACAGGGTTTGTCACCCCTCCACTTT. Protein: CASSGGRGQGLSPLHF.